The 28 T cell receptor beta chains reported below all come from one sample, sequenced in a study of OX40 agonist ivuxolimab in advanced cancers. Generated by immunoSEQ multiplex PCR, the TCRdb table keeps only in-frame clones and is missing some. Of fewer than 90,000 clones detected, around nine tenths appear once; the ten largest clones hold about 0.28%. The specimen was CD4+ or CD8+ T cells sorted from blood, collected in a trial of the OX40 agonist ivuxolimab. Source of these receptors: an adult with an advanced solid tumor such as melanoma, head and neck, liver or kidney cancer.

The chain joins TRBV6-1 to TRBJ2-7; 9 nucleotides align to TRBD1. The V gene end was trimmed by 2 bases and the J gene end by 5 bases; junction bases not matched to a gene: 10. The CDR3 runs 16 residues. Germline V gene data show CDR1 as MNHNS and CDR2 as SASEGT. The CDR3 sequence: CASSERMDRGLNEQYF. CDR3 coding DNA: TGTGCCAGCAGTGAAAGGATGGACAGGGGTTTGAACGAGCAGTACTTC.

CDR3 in DNA: TGCGCCAGCAGCCAAGATACCTCCTATGGCTACACCTTC. It codes for CASSQDTSYGYTF. The rearrangement uses TRBV4-3 and TRBJ1-2; no clear D gene. This CDR3 has 13 amino acids. The germline CDR1 and CDR2 sequences are LGHNA and YSLEER. With 0 bases removed from V and 4 bases from J, the gap between germline ends came to 6 bases.

This chain connects TRBV5-5 to TRBJ1-5, with D hard to call. V lost 1 base to trimming and J lost 4 bases, with 9 bases between them. Germline V gives CDR1 SGHKS, CDR2 YYEKEE (reference sequence). There are 14 residues in the CDR3. This CDR3 is CASSLWAQNQPQHF. The CDR3 coding sequence is TGTGCCAGCAGCTTGTGGGCCCAAAATCAGCCCCAGCATTTT.

This clone has just one count. The rearrangement links TRBV28 to TRBJ1-4, with 9 bases identical to TRBD1. J gave up 5 bases and V 5 bases, and 3 bases lay outside the gene matches. CDR3 length: 14 residues. CDR1 and CDR2 (germline): MDHEN, SYDVKM. The CDR3: CASSLTGGNEKLFF. CDR3 in DNA: TGTGCCAGCAGTCTTACAGGGGGCAATGAAAAACTGTTTTTT.

This clone was seen only a few times. The V call is TRBV30, the J call TRBJ2-1, with TRBD1 identical over 7 bases. The length of the CDR3 is 14 residues. Trimming at V came to 0 bases and at J to 6 bases, leaving 5 bases not matched to a gene. Germline CDR1 is GTSNPN and CDR2 is SVGIG (reference sequence). The CDR3 loop reads CAWSVWAGGNEQFF. In DNA, the CDR3 is TGTGCCTGGAGTGTGTGGGCAGGGGGCAATGAGCAGTTCTTC.

The chain combines TRBV13 with TRBJ2-5; D may be TRBD2 (6 bases). This CDR3 is 19 amino acids long. Germline V gene sequence: CDR1 PRHDT, CDR2 FYEKMQ (reference sequence). V gave up 5 bases and J gave up 3 bases, with 28 bases separating them. This CDR3 reads CASSIKWGWRGGSEETQYF. The CDR3 region has the DNA TGTGCCAGCAGCATCAAATGGGGTTGGAGGGGCGGGTCTGAAGAGACCCAGTACTTC.

This chain uses TRBV2 with TRBJ2-7; 7 nucleotides agree with TRBD1. Germline V gene data show CDR1 as SNHLY and CDR2 as FYNNEI. The J segment lost 0 bases and the V segment lost 7 bases, leaving 9 bases of the junction unmatched. The CDR3 extends over 15 amino acids. Written as DNA, the CDR3 is TGTGCCAGCACCCCGAGGGGACAGAGCTCCTACGAGCAGTACTTC. It translates to CASTPRGQSSYEQYF. Supplemented by reference TRBV2 and TRBJ2-7, the full variable domain reads EPEVTQTPSHQVTQMGQEVILRCVPISNHLYFYWYRQILGQKVEFLVSFYNNEISEKSEIFDDQFSVERPDGSNFTLKIRSTKLEDSAMYFCASTPRGQSSYEQYFGPGTRLTVT.

The genes are TRBV18 and TRBJ1-5, with a possible D match to TRBD1 (6 bases). The V gene lost 2 bases and the J gene lost 4 bases, with 6 bases spanning the gap. Germline V CDR1 and CDR2: KGHSH, LQKENI. This CDR3 contains 13 residues. The CDR3 is CASSPTGNQPQHF. The CDR3 nucleotides read TGTGCCAGCTCACCAACAGGGAATCAGCCCCAGCATTTT.

This chain links TRBV19 with TRBJ1-3; 9 bases map to TRBD1. CDR3 size: 16 residues. V was clipped by 4 bases and J by 1 base; unmatched bases: 5. Germline CDR1 is LNHDA and CDR2 is SQIVND (reference sequence). This chain's CDR3 is CASSTGQGNSGNTIYF. CDR3 bases: TGTGCCAGTAGTACGGGACAGGGTAATTCTGGAAACACCATATATTTT.

V usage is TRBV5-1 and J usage is TRBJ2-3; TRBD2 aligns across 11 bases. Germline V gene sequence: CDR1 SGHRS, CDR2 YFSETQ. This CDR3 is 18 amino acids long. With V trimmed by 0 bases and J by 0 bases, 6 bases remained unmatched. CDR3 DNA sequence: TGCGCCAGCAGCTTGGGTACTAGCGGGGGATGGAGCACAGATACGCAGTATTTT. Its protein product is CASSLGTSGGWSTDTQYF.

The V gene is TRBV11-1, the J gene TRBJ2-5, with TRBD2 as a possible D gene (5 bases). Deletions cut 3 bases from V and 5 bases from J, with 10 bases between. This CDR3 comprises 13 residues. Germline lookup yields CDR1 SGHAT and CDR2 FQDESV (reference sequence). CDR3 loop: CASSLPSLETQYF. The CDR3 DNA reads as TGTGCCAGCAGCTTGCCTAGCTTGGAGACCCAGTACTTC.

The V call is TRBV5-1, the J call TRBJ2-7, with 8 bases matching TRBD1. V shed 4 bases and J 1 base; nucleotides not matched to a gene: 16. CDR1 SGHRS and CDR2 YFSETQ come from the germline V gene. This CDR3 region has 18 residues. The CDR3 is CASSDAGGAVWGSYEQYF. The CDR3 nucleotides are TGCGCCAGCAGCGACGCAGGGGGCGCGGTTTGGGGGTCCTACGAGCAGTACTTC.

To note about this clone: An end of the junction differs from the germline gene, which may be a read error. This sequence joins TRBV5-1 and TRBJ1-6; D ambiguous. This CDR3 is 15 amino acids long. Per germline, CDR1 SGHRS and CDR2 YFSETQ. CDR3 coding DNA: TGCGCCGGCAGCTTGGCCCGGCAGAGTGGTTCACCCCTCCACTTT. Residues: CAGSLARQSGSPLHF.

This chain's CDR3 is CASSPRGGFNTEAFF. CDR3 sequence (DNA): TGTGCCAGCAGCCCGAGGGGGGGATTTAACACTGAAGCTTTCTTT. The rearrangement links TRBV7-2 to TRBJ1-1, with D possibly TRBD1 on 6 matching bases. This CDR3 is 15 amino acids long. CDR1 is SGHTA and CDR2 is FQGNSA in the germline V gene. V was cut by 5 bases and J by 2 bases, with 15 bases left in between.

The chain joins TRBV10-1 to TRBJ1-5; unclear D gene. The CDR3 runs 14 residues. Germline CDR1 is WNHNN and CDR2 is SYGVQD (reference sequence). V shed 2 bases and J shed 2 bases, with 7 bases lying between them. CDR3 protein: CASSEGYGNQPQHF. The CDR3 DNA is TGCGCCAGCAGTGAGGGTTACGGCAATCAGCCCCAGCATTTT.

This rearrangement joins TRBV6-4 to TRBJ1-2; weak D call: TRBD1 (6 bases). The CDR3 runs to 15 residues. The germline V and J ends were trimmed by 0 bases and 11 bases, with 19 bases remaining between them. Germline V gene data show CDR1 as MRHNA and CDR2 as SNTAGT. The CDR3 here is CASSDSGGALLVYTF. The CDR3 DNA sequence: TGTGCCAGCAGTGACTCCGGGGGCGCCCTTCTCGTGTACACCTTC.

The chain is built from TRBV19 and TRBJ2-3; D uncertain. Germline assignment: CDR1 LNHDA and CDR2 SQIVND (reference sequence). The CDR3 is made up of 15 amino acids. Trimming stripped 2 bases from V and 1 base from J, with 10 bases between. As DNA, the CDR3 is TGTGCCAGTAGTATAATGTCCCTGGGCACAGATACGCAGTATTTT. Amino acids: CASSIMSLGTDTQYF. Full variable domain (rest looked up from reference TRBV19 and TRBJ2-3): DGGITQSPKYLFRKEGQNVTLSCEQNLNHDAMYWYRQDPGQGLRLIYYSQIVNDFQKGDIAEGYSVSREKKESFPLTVTSAQKNPTAFYLCASSIMSLGTDTQYFGPGTRLTVL.

The J gene is TRBJ1-6, the V gene TRBV6-5, with 8 bases fitting TRBD1. The CDR3 loop spans 14 amino acids. The ends lost 5 bases at V and 9 bases at J; junction bases unmatched: 6. Germline CDR1 and CDR2: MNHEY and SVGAGI. The CDR3 is CASSNRGRISPLHF. The CDR3 DNA is TGTGCCAGCAGTAACAGGGGGAGAATTTCACCCCTCCACTTT.

This chain connects TRBV14 to TRBJ1-4; no reliable D call. The ends were cut back, 0 bases at V and 7 bases at J, with 21 bases in the middle. From germline, CDR1 is SGHDN and CDR2 FVKESK. This CDR3 contains 18 residues. The CDR3 sequence is CASSQDDKDWWGSEKLFF. The CDR3 coding sequence is TGTGCCAGCAGCCAAGATGACAAGGACTGGTGGGGAAGTGAAAAACTGTTTTTT.

The chain's CDR3 is CASSRGPREQYF. The CDR3, as DNA: TGTGCCAGCAGCCGGGGACCGCGCGAGCAGTACTTC. J is TRBJ2-7 and V is TRBV11-3; D is tentatively TRBD1 or TRBD2 (5 bases each). This CDR3 is built from 12 residues. The ends were cut back, 5 bases at V and 6 bases at J, with 11 bases in the middle. Germline V gives CDR1 SGHNT, CDR2 YENEEA.

This CDR3 is CASRTGETGELFF. The CDR3 DNA is TGTGCCAGCAGGACAGGGGAGACCGGGGAGCTGTTTTTT. V and J are TRBV7-3 and TRBJ2-2; 8 bases map to TRBD1. Looked up from germline, CDR1 is SGHTA and CDR2 is FQGTGA. The CDR3 contains 13 residues. V was clipped by 6 bases and J by 5 bases; unmatched bases: 2.

The chain couples TRBV5-4 to TRBJ1-1; the D gene is possibly TRBD1 (5 bases). The V gene's germline CDR1 is SGHNT and CDR2 YYREEE (reference sequence). The CDR3 has 16 amino acids. Between the trimmed V and J ends, which lost 4 bases and 0 bases, there was a span of 16 bases. This chain's CDR3 is CASSPNTGRLNTEAFF. The CDR3 DNA follows: TGTGCCAGCAGCCCCAACACAGGACGGCTGAACACTGAAGCTTTCTTT.

For the CDR3, the DNA is TGCGCCAGCAGCCCTAGGACAGGGCGGGACACTGAAGCTTTCTTT. It translates to CASSPRTGRDTEAFF. The chain uses TRBV5-1 and TRBJ1-1; 8 nucleotides match TRBD1. The V gene end was trimmed by 4 bases and the J gene end by 3 bases; junction bases not matched to a gene: 8. CDR1 is SGHRS, CDR2 YFSETQ, per germline. The CDR3 is 15 residues long.

CDR3 nucleotide sequence: TGTGCCAGCAGCTTAGTCCCGGCCGGGACTAGCGGCCAAGAGACCCAGTACTTC. Amino acids: CASSLVPAGTSGQETQYF. This rearrangement joins TRBV7-2 to TRBJ2-5, with TRBD2 matching 11 bases. The V segment lost 1 base and the J segment 1 base; nucleotides outside the gene matches: 8. Germline assignment: CDR1 SGHTA and CDR2 FQGNSA. The CDR3 is made up of 18 amino acids.

The J gene is TRBJ2-3, the V gene TRBV11-2; D might be TRBD2 (5 bases). This CDR3 region has 14 residues. Trimming pared 3 bases from V and 2 bases from J, leaving 9 bases between. Germline V lookup: CDR1 SGHAT, CDR2 FQNNGV. The CDR3 loop is CASSFTGITDTQYF. The CDR3 bases are TGTGCCAGCAGCTTTACGGGGATCACAGATACGCAGTATTTT.

Comments on this clone: One end of the junction fails to match germline, which may point to a read error. The rearrangement joins TRBV29-1 to TRBJ1-1; the D is unclear. Germline values: CDR1 SQVTM, CDR2 ANQGSEA. This CDR3 has 13 residues. The CDR3 sequence: CSAETSQNTEAFF. The CDR3 DNA is TGCAGCGCTGAAACGAGCCAGAACACTGAAGCTTTCTTT. The full variable domain, with the rest looked up from reference TRBV29-1 and TRBJ1-1, is SAVISQKPSRDICQRGTSLTIQCQVDSQVTMMFWYRQQPGQSLTLIATANQGSEATYESGFVIDKFPISRPNLTFSTLTVSNMSPEDSSIYLCSAETSQNTEAFFGQGTRLTVV.

The V call is TRBV18, the J call TRBJ2-3; TRBD2 matches 12 bases. Germline CDR1 KGHSH, CDR2 LQKENI. Unmatched junction bases numbered 5, after V lost 5 bases and J lost 2 bases. The CDR3 sequence is 16 residues long. CDR3 coding DNA: TGTGCCAGCTCAACACTAGCGGGGGGAGCCACAGATACGCAGTATTTT. Its protein is CASSTLAGGATDTQYF.

The chain combines TRBV27 with TRBJ1-2; the match to TRBD1 covers 11 bases. The V and J ends lost 4 bases and 7 bases, in that order; junction bases with no gene match: 8. Germline loops: CDR1 MNHEY, CDR2 SMNVEV (reference sequence). CDR3 size: 15 residues. This chain's CDR3 is CASSSMGDRGFGYTF. The CDR3 DNA reads TGTGCCAGCAGTTCGATGGGGGACAGGGGGTTTGGCTACACCTTC.